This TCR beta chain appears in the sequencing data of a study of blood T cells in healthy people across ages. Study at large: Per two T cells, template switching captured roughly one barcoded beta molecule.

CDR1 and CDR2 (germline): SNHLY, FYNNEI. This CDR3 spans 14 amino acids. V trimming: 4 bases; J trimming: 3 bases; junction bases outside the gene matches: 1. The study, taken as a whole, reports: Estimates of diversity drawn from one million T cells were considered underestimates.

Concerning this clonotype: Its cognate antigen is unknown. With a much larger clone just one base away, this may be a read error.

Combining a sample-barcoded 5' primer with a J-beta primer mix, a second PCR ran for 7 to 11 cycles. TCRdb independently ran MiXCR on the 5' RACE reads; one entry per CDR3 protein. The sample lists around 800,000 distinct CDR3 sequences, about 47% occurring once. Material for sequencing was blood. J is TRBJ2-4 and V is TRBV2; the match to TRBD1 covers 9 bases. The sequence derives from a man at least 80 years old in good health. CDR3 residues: CASSGQGDKNIQYF. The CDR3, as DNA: TGTGCCAGCAGTGGACAGGGGGACAAAAACATTCAGTACTTC. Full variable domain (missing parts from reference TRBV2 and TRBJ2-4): EPEVTQTPSHQVTQMGQEVILRCVPISNHLYFYWYRQILGQKVEFLVSFYNNEISEKSEIFDDQFSVERPDGSNFTLKIRSTKLEDSAMYFCASSGQGDKNIQYFGAGTRLSVL.